This paragraph covers one T cell receptor (beta chain) sequence. No antigen is known for it. The sample originates from a study of cytomegalovirus exposure and HLA in healthy donors. Study-level findings and limits: In an earlier analysis, productive rearrangement rates for most beta V segments clustered near 87% or 30%.

It was with 60 Vbeta and 13 Jbeta primers that the PCR ran. Using immunoSEQ multiplex PCR, the repertoire was profiled, and TCRdb retains in-frame clones only, with some absent. This sample has around 40,000 clones, with about 66% found just once. The origin of this receptor is a man aged 50 or older in good health and CMV-seropositive. Sequenced: PBMCs.

The CDR3 region has the DNA TGCGCCAGCAGCCCCCGACAGGGAGATGGCTACACCTTC. Residues: CASSPRQGDGYTF. The genes are TRBV4-1 and TRBJ1-2, with 7 bases lining up with TRBD1. The CDR3 extends over 13 amino acids. Germline V lookup: CDR1 MGHRA, CDR2 YSYEKL. J was trimmed by 6 bases and V by 4 bases; bases with no gene match: 5.